The T cell receptor beta chain described here comes from a study of shared clonotypes between healthy human individuals. Replicate sorted-subset PCRs were loaded with 150 to 200 ng DNA, about 28,000 T cell genomes. The data were produced by immunoSEQ multiplex PCR, yet TCRdb's version contains in-frame clones alone and is incomplete. Of roughly 2.2 million clones in the sample, 90% to 95% were seen once. CDR1 LNHDA and CDR2 SQIVND come from the germline V gene (reference sequence). The CDR3 loop spans 14 amino acids. Trimming removed 6 bases from V and 8 bases from J, with 16 bases in between. The sequence was collected from a man between 18 and 29 years old in good health. Some clones in this sample may be carry-over from other donors' samples. Material: naive CD4+ T cells from PBMCs. Subset reported: CD45RA+ positively selected. This chain uses TRBV19 with TRBJ1-4; TRBD1 might be the D (5 bases). CDR3 bases: TGTGCCAGTAGCGACTGGGGCCGGGGAGAAAAACTGTTTTTT. Residues: CASSDWGRGEKLFF.